This T cell receptor (beta chain) was sequenced for a study of blood T cell repertoires in COVID-19. About the study: COVID-19 samples, acute and convalescent, were from the United States, Italy and Spain.

Germline values: CDR1 GTSNPN, CDR2 SVGIG (reference sequence). The CDR3 extends over 13 amino acids. Methods used by the authors: Scientists estimated how many nucleated cells there were by amplifying reference gene primers. Libraries were prepared by immunoSEQ multiplex PCR; TCRdb keeps only in-frame clonotypes and omits some of them. V and J calls and clone size are those listed in that table; D and trimming were worked out from the DNA. Of approximately 440,000 clones in the sample, approximately 90% were seen once. Each participant's cohort was designated according to participant-reported clinical history. Two consecutive negative NP/OP PCR tests, clearance, or resolved symptoms defined Cohort 3 recovery.

V usage is TRBV30 and J usage is TRBJ1-1, with 7 bases matching TRBD1. Source material: PBMCs or T cells enriched from blood (not recorded which). This clonotype was obtained from a woman between 18 and 29 years old who had recovered from COVID-19. The CDR3 DNA reads as TGTGCGCTAGACAGGGCGGTTAGTACTGAAGCTTTCTTT. It yields the protein CALDRAVSTEAFF.